This TCR beta chain derives from a study of cytomegalovirus exposure and HLA in healthy donors. Amplification used 60 Vbeta primers and 13 Jbeta primers. Sequencing was performed with immunoSEQ multiplex PCR; in TCRdb, only in-frame clones are kept and a portion is missing. In the table there are 200,000 to 250,000 clones, just under 70% of which are singletons. This TCR came from a man aged 35-49 years in good health and CMV-seropositive. Sequenced material: PBMCs.

Here the CDR3 DNA reads TGTGCCAGCAGTGACCGGACAGGGCCCTACGAGCAGTACTTC. It codes for CASSDRTGPYEQYF. The chain employs TRBV2 and TRBJ2-5, with 8 bases aligning to TRBD1. The J call may be in error: the DNA end matches TRBJ2-7 better. CDR3 length: 14 amino acids. Germline CDR1 is SNHLY and CDR2 is FYNNEI.